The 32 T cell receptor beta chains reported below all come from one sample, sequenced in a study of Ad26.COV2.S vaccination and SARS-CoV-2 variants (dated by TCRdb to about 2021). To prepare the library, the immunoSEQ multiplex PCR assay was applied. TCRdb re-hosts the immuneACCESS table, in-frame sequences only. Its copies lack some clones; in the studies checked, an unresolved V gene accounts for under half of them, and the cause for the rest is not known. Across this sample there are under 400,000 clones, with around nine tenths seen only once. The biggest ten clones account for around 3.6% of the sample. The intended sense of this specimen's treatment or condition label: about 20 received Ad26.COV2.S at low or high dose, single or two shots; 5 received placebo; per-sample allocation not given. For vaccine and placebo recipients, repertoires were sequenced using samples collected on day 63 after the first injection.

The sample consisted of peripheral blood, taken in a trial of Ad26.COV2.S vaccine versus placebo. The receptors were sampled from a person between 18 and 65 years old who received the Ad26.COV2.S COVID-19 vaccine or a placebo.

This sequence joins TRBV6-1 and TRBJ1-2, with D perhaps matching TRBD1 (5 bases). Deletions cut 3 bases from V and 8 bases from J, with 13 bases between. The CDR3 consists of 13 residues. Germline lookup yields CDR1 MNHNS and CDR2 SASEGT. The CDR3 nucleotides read TGTGCCAGCAGTGACCGGCGGGGGGACGGCTACACCTTC. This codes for CASSDRRGDGYTF.

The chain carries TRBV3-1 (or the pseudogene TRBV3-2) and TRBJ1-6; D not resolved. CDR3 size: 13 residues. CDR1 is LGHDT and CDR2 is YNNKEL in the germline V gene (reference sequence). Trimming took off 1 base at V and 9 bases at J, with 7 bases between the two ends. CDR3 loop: CASSQVRFSPLHF. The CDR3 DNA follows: TGTGCCAGCAGCCAAGTTAGGTTTTCACCCCTCCACTTT.

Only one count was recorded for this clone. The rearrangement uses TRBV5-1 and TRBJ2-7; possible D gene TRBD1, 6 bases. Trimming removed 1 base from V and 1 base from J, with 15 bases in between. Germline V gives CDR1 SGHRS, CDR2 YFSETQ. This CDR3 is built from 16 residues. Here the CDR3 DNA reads TGCGCCAGCAGCTTGCCTAGGGACAATTTTTCCTACGAGCAGTACTTC. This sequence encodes CASSLPRDNFSYEQYF.

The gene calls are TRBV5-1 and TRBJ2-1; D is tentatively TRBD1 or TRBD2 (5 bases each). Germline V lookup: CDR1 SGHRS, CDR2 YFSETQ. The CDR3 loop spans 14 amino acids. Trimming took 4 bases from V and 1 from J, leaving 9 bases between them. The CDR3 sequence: CASSGTDSYNEQFF. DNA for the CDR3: TGCGCCAGCAGCGGGACGGATTCCTACAATGAGCAGTTCTTC.

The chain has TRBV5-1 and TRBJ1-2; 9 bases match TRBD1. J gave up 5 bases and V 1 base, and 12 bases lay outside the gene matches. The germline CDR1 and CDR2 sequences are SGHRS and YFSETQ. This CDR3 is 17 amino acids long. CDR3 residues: CASSLSSYRDRDYGYTF. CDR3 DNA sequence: TGCGCCAGCAGCTTGTCCTCCTACCGGGACAGGGATTATGGCTACACCTTC.

For the CDR3, the DNA is TGTGCCAGCAGCTGGGGACAGGGTAGCAATCAGCCCCAGCATTTT. Protein sequence: CASSWGQGSNQPQHF. The rearrangement joins TRBV6-5 to TRBJ1-5, with 9 bases lining up with TRBD1. Germline V gene lookup returns CDR1 MNHEY and CDR2 SVGAGI. The CDR3 consists of 15 residues. J gave up 0 bases and V 6 bases, and 3 bases lay outside the gene matches.

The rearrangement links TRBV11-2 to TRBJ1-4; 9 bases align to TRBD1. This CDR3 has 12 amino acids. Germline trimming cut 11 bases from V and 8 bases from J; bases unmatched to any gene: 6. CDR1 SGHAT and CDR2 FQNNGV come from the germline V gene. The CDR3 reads CACGDRVEKLFF. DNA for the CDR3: TGTGCCTGTGGGGACAGGGTAGAAAAACTGTTTTTT.

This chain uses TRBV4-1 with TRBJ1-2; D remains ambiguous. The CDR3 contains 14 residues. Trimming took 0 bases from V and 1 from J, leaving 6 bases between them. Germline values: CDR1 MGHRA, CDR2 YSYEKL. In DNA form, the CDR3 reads TGCGCCAGCAGCCAAGATTCTTATAACTATGGCTACACCTTC. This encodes CASSQDSYNYGYTF.

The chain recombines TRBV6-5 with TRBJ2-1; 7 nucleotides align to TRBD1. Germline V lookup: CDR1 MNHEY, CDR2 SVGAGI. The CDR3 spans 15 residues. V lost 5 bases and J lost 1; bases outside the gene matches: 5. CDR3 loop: CASSNTGVSYNEQFF. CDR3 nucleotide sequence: TGTGCCAGCAGTAACACAGGGGTGTCCTACAATGAGCAGTTCTTC.

The CDR3 protein is CASSSMDRGVYGYTF. The CDR3 DNA follows: TGTGCCAGCAGCAGCATGGACAGGGGGGTCTATGGCTACACCTTC. V and J are TRBV5-4 and TRBJ1-2; 10 nucleotides line up with TRBD1. CDR1 is SGHNT and CDR2 is YYREEE in the germline V gene (reference sequence). The CDR3 consists of 15 residues. J was trimmed by 4 bases and V by 4 bases; bases with no gene match: 7.

CDR3 bases: TGTGCCAGCAGCTTTGTGCCGGTCTCTGGAAACACCATATATTTT. It translates to CASSFVPVSGNTIYF. This chain connects TRBV7-9 to TRBJ1-3; D unclear. CDR3 size: 15 residues. V was pared by 3 bases and J by 0 bases, with 9 bases between. Per the germline V gene, CDR1 is SEHNR and CDR2 is FQNEAQ (reference sequence).

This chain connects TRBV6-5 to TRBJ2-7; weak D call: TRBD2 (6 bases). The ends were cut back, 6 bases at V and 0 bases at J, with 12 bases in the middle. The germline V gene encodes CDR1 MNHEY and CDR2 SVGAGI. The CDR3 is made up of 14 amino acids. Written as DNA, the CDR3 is TGTGCCAGCAGACGGGACTTCAGCTCCTACGAGCAGTACTTC. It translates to CASRRDFSSYEQYF.

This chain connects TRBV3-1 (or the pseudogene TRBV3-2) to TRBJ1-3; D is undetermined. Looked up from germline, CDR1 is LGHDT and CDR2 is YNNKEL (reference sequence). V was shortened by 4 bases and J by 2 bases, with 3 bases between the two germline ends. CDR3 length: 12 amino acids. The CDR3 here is CASSLTGNTIYF. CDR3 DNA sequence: TGTGCCAGCAGCCTGACTGGAAACACCATATATTTT.

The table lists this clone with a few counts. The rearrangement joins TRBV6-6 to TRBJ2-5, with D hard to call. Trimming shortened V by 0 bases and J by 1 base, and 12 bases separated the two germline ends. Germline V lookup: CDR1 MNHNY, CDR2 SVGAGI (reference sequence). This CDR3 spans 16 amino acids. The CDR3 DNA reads TGTGCCAGCAGTTACTCGATTAACAGAATCCAAGAGACCCAGTACTTC. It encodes CASSYSINRIQETQYF.

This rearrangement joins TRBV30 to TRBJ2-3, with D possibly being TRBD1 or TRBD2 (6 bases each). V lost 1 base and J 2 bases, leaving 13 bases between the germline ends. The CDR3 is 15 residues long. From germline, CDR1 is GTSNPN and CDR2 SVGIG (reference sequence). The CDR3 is CAWSGIGGHTDTQYF. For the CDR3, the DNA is TGTGCCTGGAGTGGTATTGGGGGGCACACAGATACGCAGTATTTT.

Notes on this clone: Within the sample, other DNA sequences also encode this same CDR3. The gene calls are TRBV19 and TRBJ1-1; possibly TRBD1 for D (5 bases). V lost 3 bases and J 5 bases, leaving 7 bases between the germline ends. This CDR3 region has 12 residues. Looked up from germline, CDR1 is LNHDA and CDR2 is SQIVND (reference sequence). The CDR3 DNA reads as TGTGCCAGTAGTATGGGACGGACTGAAGCTTTCTTT. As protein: CASSMGRTEAFF.

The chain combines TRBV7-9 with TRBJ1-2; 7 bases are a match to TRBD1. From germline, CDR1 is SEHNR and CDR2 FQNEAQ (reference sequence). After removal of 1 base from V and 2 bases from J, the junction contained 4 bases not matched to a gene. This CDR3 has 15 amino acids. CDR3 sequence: CASSLVSGGNYGYTF. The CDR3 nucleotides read TGTGCCAGCAGCTTAGTGTCAGGGGGGAACTATGGCTACACCTTC.

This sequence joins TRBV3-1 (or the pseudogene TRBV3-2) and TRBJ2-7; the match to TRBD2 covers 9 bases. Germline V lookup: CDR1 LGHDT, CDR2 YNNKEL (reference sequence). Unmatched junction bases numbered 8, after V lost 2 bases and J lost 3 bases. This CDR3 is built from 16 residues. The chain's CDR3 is CASSQLPFSGGYEQYF. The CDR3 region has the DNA TGTGCCAGCAGCCAACTCCCGTTTAGCGGGGGCTACGAGCAGTACTTC.

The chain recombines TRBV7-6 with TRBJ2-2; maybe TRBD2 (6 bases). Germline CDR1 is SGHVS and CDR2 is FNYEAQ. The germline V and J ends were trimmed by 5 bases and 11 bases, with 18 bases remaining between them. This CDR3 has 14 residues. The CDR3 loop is CASSPSGTRSELFF. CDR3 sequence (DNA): TGTGCCAGCAGCCCCTCCGGGACTCGAAGTGAGCTGTTTTTT. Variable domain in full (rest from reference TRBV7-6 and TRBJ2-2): GAGVSQSPRYKVTKRGQDVALRCDPISGHVSLYWYRQALGQGPEFLTYFNYEAQQDKSGLPNDRFSAERPEGSISTLTIQRTEQRDSAMYRCASSPSGTRSELFFGEGSRLTVL.

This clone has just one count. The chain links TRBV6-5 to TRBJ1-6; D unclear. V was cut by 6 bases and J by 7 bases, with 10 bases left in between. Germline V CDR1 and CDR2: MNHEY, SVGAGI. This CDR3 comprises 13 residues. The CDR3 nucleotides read TGTGCCAGCAGGCAGGATCCGAATTCACCCCTCCACTTT. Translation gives CASRQDPNSPLHF.

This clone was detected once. The CDR3 DNA sequence: TGTGCCAGTAGTACCTGGGGGATGAGACGGAAACTTGAAGCTTTCTTT. It yields the protein CASSTWGMRRKLEAFF. J is TRBJ1-1 and V is TRBV19; a possible D gene is TRBD1 (5 bases). The CDR3 contains 16 residues. V lost 4 bases and J lost 7, with 22 bases in between. Germline V gene lookup returns CDR1 LNHDA and CDR2 SQIVND (reference sequence).

The DNA for the CDR3 is TGTGCCACCAGCAGAGGCCGGGGACAAGAGACCCAGTACTTC. This codes for CATSRGRGQETQYF. The chain is built from TRBV15 and TRBJ2-5; tentative D call: TRBD2 (5 bases). Germline CDR1 reads LNHNV; CDR2 reads YYDKDF (reference sequence). With 1 base removed from V and 2 bases from J, the gap between germline ends came to 8 bases. This CDR3 comprises 14 residues.

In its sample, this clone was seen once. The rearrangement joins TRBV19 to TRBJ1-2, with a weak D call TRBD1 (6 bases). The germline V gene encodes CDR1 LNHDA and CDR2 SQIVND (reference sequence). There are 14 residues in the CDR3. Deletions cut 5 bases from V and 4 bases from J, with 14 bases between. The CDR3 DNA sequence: TGTGCCAGTAGTGGGGACACCTCACTCTATGGCTACACCTTC. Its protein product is CASSGDTSLYGYTF.

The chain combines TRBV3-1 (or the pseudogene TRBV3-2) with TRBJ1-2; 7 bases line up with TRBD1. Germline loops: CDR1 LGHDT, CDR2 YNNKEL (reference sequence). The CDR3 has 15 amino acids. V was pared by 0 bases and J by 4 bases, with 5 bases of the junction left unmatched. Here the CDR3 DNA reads TGTGCCAGCAGCCAAGATCGGGGACAGATCTATGGCTACACCTTC. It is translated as CASSQDRGQIYGYTF.

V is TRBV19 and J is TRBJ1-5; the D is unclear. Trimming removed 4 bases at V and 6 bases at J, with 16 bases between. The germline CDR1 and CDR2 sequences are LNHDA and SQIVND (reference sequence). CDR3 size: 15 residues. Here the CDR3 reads CASSTRPPEGQPQHF. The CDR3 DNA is TGTGCCAGTAGTACCCGGCCGCCCGAGGGTCAGCCCCAGCATTTT.

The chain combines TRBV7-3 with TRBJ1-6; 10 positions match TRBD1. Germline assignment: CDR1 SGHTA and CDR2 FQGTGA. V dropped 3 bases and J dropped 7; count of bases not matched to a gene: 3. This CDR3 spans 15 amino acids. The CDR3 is CASSLVGQGNSPLHF. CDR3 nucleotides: TGTGCCAGCAGCTTGGTGGGACAGGGGAATTCACCCCTCCACTTT.

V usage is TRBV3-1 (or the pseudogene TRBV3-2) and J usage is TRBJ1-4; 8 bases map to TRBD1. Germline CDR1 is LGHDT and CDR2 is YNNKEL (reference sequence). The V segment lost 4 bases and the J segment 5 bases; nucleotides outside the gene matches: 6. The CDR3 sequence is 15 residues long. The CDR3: CASSRGQGRNEKLFF. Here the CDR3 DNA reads TGTGCCAGCAGCCGAGGACAGGGAAGAAATGAAAAACTGTTTTTT.

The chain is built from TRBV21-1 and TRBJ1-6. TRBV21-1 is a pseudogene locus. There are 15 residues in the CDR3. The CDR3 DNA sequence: TGTGCCAGCAGCAAAGCGGTCACTCTCGGTTCACCCCTCCACTTT. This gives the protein CASSKAVTLGSPLHF.

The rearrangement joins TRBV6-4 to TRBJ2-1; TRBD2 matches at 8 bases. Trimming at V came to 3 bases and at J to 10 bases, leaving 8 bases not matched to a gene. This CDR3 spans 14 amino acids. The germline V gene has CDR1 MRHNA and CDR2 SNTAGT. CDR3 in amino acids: CASSEAGANGEQFF. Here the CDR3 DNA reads TGTGCCAGCAGTGAAGCGGGGGCCAACGGAGAGCAGTTCTTC.

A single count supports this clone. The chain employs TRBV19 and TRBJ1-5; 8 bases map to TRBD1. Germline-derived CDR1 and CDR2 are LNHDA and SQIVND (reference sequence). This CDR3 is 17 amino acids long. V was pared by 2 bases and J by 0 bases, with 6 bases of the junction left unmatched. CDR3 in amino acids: CASSIRQGRYSNQPQHF. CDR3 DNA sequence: TGTGCCAGTAGTATACGACAGGGGAGATATAGCAATCAGCCCCAGCATTTT.

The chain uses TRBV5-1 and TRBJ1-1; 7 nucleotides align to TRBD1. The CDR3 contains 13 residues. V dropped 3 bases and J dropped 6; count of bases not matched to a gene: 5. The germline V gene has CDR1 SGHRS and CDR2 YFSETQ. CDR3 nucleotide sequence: TGCGCCAGCAGCTCACAGGGGTCTGCTGAAGCTTTCTTT. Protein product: CASSSQGSAEAFF. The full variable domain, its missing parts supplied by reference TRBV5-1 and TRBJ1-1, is KAGVTQTPRYLIKTRGQQVTLSCSPISGHRSVSWYQQTPGQGLQFLFEYFSETQRNKGNFPGRFSGRQFSNSRSEMNVSTLELGDSALYLCASSSQGSAEAFFGQGTRLTVV.

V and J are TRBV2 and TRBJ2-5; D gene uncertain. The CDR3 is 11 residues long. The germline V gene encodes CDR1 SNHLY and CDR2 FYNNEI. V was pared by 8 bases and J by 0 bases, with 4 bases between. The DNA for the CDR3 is TGTGCCAGCGGATACCAAGAGACCCAGTACTTC. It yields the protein CASGYQETQYF.